A single sample is the source of the 29 T cell receptor beta chains below, sequenced in a study of CD8+ T cells in alopecia areata. Investigators isolated RNA and reverse transcribed it into cDNA to act as the sequencing template. The assay was immunoSEQ multiplex PCR, and TCRdb's table has in-frame clones only and misses some. The top ten clones hold roughly 6.8% of a sample with approximately 150,000 clones, around 47% of them seen once. The specimen was CD4+ T cells sorted from blood. The receptors were gathered from a human donor with alopecia areata.

V usage is TRBV6-1 and J usage is TRBJ2-1; 8 bases are shared with TRBD2. Germline V gene sequence: CDR1 MNHNS, CDR2 SASEGT. This CDR3 has 14 amino acids. V trimming: 3 bases; J trimming: 6 bases; junction bases outside the gene matches: 4. The CDR3 DNA reads TGTGCCAGCAGTGATCCAGGACTAGCCAATGAGCAGTTCTTC. It encodes CASSDPGLANEQFF.

V usage is TRBV19 and J usage is TRBJ2-1, with 7 bases aligning to TRBD2. The junction had 13 bases not matched to a gene; V was cut back by 5 bases and J by 9 bases. Germline CDR1 and CDR2: LNHDA and SQIVND (reference sequence). This CDR3 spans 15 amino acids. The CDR3 here is CASSRRGLVGIEQFF. CDR3 sequence (DNA): TGTGCCAGTAGTCGCCGTGGACTAGTTGGAATTGAGCAGTTCTTC.

CDR3 DNA: TGTGCCAGCAGGACAACAGGTTACGAGCAGTACTTC. This translates into CASRTTGYEQYF. The chain recombines TRBV28 with TRBJ2-7; a weak D match, TRBD1 (5 bases). Per the germline V gene, CDR1 is MDHEN and CDR2 is SYDVKM. Trimming took off 6 bases at V and 4 bases at J, with 10 bases between the two ends. The length of the CDR3 is 12 residues.

This clone has just a few counts. The chain employs TRBV7-3 and TRBJ2-6; a weak D match, TRBD2 (5 bases). The V and J ends lost 5 bases and 0 bases respectively, with 20 bases between them. Germline CDR1 SGHTA, CDR2 FQGTGA. The CDR3 is 19 amino acids. CDR3 region: CASSPPRDSKISGANVLTF. CDR3 DNA sequence: TGTGCCAGCAGCCCACCCCGGGATTCTAAAATCTCTGGGGCCAACGTCCTGACTTTC.

The rearrangement links TRBV2 to TRBJ2-7; TRBD1 might be the D (6 bases). Looked up from germline, CDR1 is SNHLY and CDR2 is FYNNEI. This CDR3 is built from 13 residues. Trimming stripped 7 bases from V and 3 bases from J, with 13 bases between. CDR3 sequence: CASKRDINYEQYF. DNA for the CDR3: TGTGCCAGCAAAAGGGACATCAACTACGAGCAGTACTTC.

This clone was seen a handful of times. V and J are TRBV13 and TRBJ2-1; D unclear. Trimming cost V 4 bases and J 0 bases, with 7 bases left between them. Germline V gene sequence: CDR1 PRHDT, CDR2 FYEKMQ (reference sequence). This CDR3 has 14 residues. CDR3 coding DNA: TGTGCCAGCAGCTCCGAACGCTCCTACAATGAGCAGTTCTTC. It encodes CASSSERSYNEQFF.

This sequence joins TRBV5-1 and TRBJ2-1, with 7 bases aligning to TRBD2. Looked up from germline, CDR1 is SGHRS and CDR2 is YFSETQ. The CDR3 loop spans 14 amino acids. V lost 4 bases and J lost 0; bases outside the gene matches: 1. DNA of the CDR3: TGCGCCAGCAGCGGCGGGAGCTCCTACAATGAGCAGTTCTTC. It encodes CASSGGSSYNEQFF.

V and J are TRBV6-5 and TRBJ2-1; TRBD2 matches at 10 bases. V was pared by 4 bases and J by 7 bases, with 7 bases of the junction left unmatched. The CDR3 is made up of 15 amino acids. CDR1 is MNHEY and CDR2 is SVGAGI in the germline V gene. CDR3 bases: TGTGCCAGCAGTTCCTATACTAGCGGGGTTAATGAGCAGTTCTTC. It encodes CASSSYTSGVNEQFF.

This chain uses TRBV29-1 with TRBJ2-5, with 11 bases identical to TRBD2. Trimming cost V 5 bases and J 7 bases; bases outside gene matches: 15. The germline V gene has CDR1 SQVTM and CDR2 ANQGSEA. This CDR3 region has 16 residues. Written as DNA, the CDR3 is TGCAGCGTTCAGACGATAGCGGGAGGGGGCTTTGGGACCCAGTACTTC. Protein product: CSVQTIAGGGFGTQYF. Based on the CDR3 plus reference TRBV29-1 and TRBJ2-5, the full variable domain is SAVISQKPSRDICQRGTSLTIQCQVDSQVTMMFWYRQQPGQSLTLIATANQGSEATYESGFVIDKFPISRPNLTFSTLTVSNMSPEDSSIYLCSVQTIAGGGFGTQYFGPGTRLLVL.

The chain links TRBV29-1 to TRBJ2-7; the match to TRBD2 covers 10 bases. CDR3 length equals 16 residues. Trimming cost V 4 bases and J 1 base; bases outside gene matches: 10. Germline loops: CDR1 SQVTM, CDR2 ANQGSEA. In DNA form, the CDR3 reads TGCAGCGTTGGGGGCACCGGGACTAGCGATTCCTACGAGCAGTACTTC. Translated, it gives CSVGGTGTSDSYEQYF.

This clone appeared a few times. CDR3 DNA: TGTGCCACCTCCCGTGGCTCCTACGAGCAGTACTTC. Translated, it gives CATSRGSYEQYF. The chain carries TRBV7-9 and TRBJ2-7; D not resolved. Trimming shortened V by 10 bases and J by 0 bases, and 10 bases separated the two germline ends. This CDR3 region has 12 residues. From germline, CDR1 is SEHNR and CDR2 FQNEAQ (reference sequence).

J is TRBJ2-5 and V is TRBV5-6; maybe TRBD2 (6 bases). CDR1 is SGHDT, CDR2 YYEEEE, per germline. V lost 1 base and J lost 4, with 11 bases in between. The CDR3 contains 14 residues. The CDR3 spells CASSLYASVETQYF. DNA for the CDR3: TGTGCCAGCAGCTTGTACGCTAGCGTAGAGACCCAGTACTTC.

This clone was observed a handful of times. The chain has TRBV5-1 and TRBJ2-1; possible D gene TRBD1, 6 bases. CDR3 length: 14 residues. Per germline, CDR1 SGHRS and CDR2 YFSETQ. The V end was cut by 4 bases, the J end by 1 base, with 9 bases between. The CDR3 nucleotides read TGCGCCAGCAGCCGAGGACAGTCCTACAATGAGCAGTTCTTC. Protein: CASSRGQSYNEQFF.

The chain is built from TRBV2 and TRBJ2-7; no clear D. This CDR3 is 13 amino acids long. Germline V gene sequence: CDR1 SNHLY, CDR2 FYNNEI. Trimming cost V 6 bases and J 2 bases, with 11 bases left between them. The CDR3 sequence: CASRVYGPYEQYF. The CDR3 DNA sequence: TGTGCCAGCAGGGTGTATGGGCCCTACGAGCAGTACTTC.

This clone was recorded a few times. The chain carries TRBV30 and TRBJ2-2, with TRBD1 identical over 7 bases. The V and J ends lost 7 bases and 1 base, in that order; junction bases with no gene match: 3. The germline V gene encodes CDR1 GTSNPN and CDR2 SVGIG (reference sequence). The CDR3 is 13 amino acids. The CDR3 region has the DNA TGTGCCTTGACAGGGATGAACACCGGGGAGCTGTTTTTT. This encodes CALTGMNTGELFF.

This clone showed up just once. The chain carries TRBV30 and TRBJ1-3, with unresolved D. The CDR3 covers 12 residues. V lost 8 bases and J 0 bases, leaving 8 bases between the germline ends. Per the germline V gene, CDR1 is GTSNPN and CDR2 is SVGIG (reference sequence). For the CDR3, the DNA is TGTGCCCTACCAGCCTCTGGAAACACCATATATTTT. This gives the protein CALPASGNTIYF.

J is TRBJ1-5 and V is TRBV28; the match to TRBD1 covers 7 bases. CDR3 size: 16 residues. Germline assignment: CDR1 MDHEN and CDR2 SYDVKM. J gave up 4 bases and V 3 bases, and 9 bases lay outside the gene matches. Here the CDR3 DNA reads TGTGCCAGCAGTTTGGCAGGGGGAATTGGTAATCAGCCCCAGCATTTT. Encoded protein: CASSLAGGIGNQPQHF. The full variable domain, completed using reference TRBV28 and TRBJ1-5, is DVKVTQSSRYLVKRTGEKVFLECVQDMDHENMFWYRQDPGLGLRLIYFSYDVKMKEKGDIPEGYSVSREKKERFSLILESASTNQTSMYLCASSLAGGIGNQPQHFGDGTRLSIL.

The chain joins TRBV29-1 to TRBJ2-5; a weak D match, TRBD1 (5 bases). This CDR3 is built from 13 residues. Germline V gene data show CDR1 as SQVTM and CDR2 as ANQGSEA. Trimming left V 3 bases short and J 3 bases short, with 11 bases between. CDR3 region: CSVDSQTEETQYF. CDR3 DNA sequence: TGCAGCGTTGACTCACAGACAGAAGAGACCCAGTACTTC.

The chain has TRBV6-1 and TRBJ2-3; TRBD2 matches at 8 bases. V was clipped by 2 bases and J by 4 bases; unmatched bases: 5. The CDR3 is 15 residues long. Looked up from germline, CDR1 is MNHNS and CDR2 is SASEGT. Here the CDR3 DNA reads TGTGCCAGCAGTGAACTTCGGGAGGGGTCAGATACGCAGTATTTT. This gives the protein CASSELREGSDTQYF.

Note on this clone: A junction boundary mismatches the germline segment, possibly from a read error. V usage is TRBV27 and J usage is TRBJ2-1, with 7 positions matching TRBD2. Germline CDR1 reads MNHEY; CDR2 reads SMNVEV (reference sequence). The CDR3 length is 14 residues. CDR3 loop: CASRPNRDYYEQFF. The CDR3, as DNA: TGTGCCAGCAGACCTAACCGGGACTACTATGAGCAGTTCTTC.

This clone was seen only a few times. CDR3 sequence (DNA): TGCAGCGTTGATTTTGCGGGAGGGCCTAATGAGCAGTTCTTC. Translating gives CSVDFAGGPNEQFF. The gene calls are TRBV29-1 and TRBJ2-1; TRBD2 aligns across 9 bases. Germline CDR1 SQVTM, CDR2 ANQGSEA. This CDR3 has 14 amino acids. The V segment lost 3 bases and the J segment 7 bases; nucleotides outside the gene matches: 7.

This clone was seen a handful of times. The chain carries TRBV2 and TRBJ1-4; TRBD1 matches at 9 bases. Looked up from germline, CDR1 is SNHLY and CDR2 is FYNNEI. This CDR3 is 14 amino acids long. Trimming removed 5 bases from V and 5 bases from J; junction bases left unmatched: 3. CDR3 residues: CASSLGQGNEKLFF. In DNA form, the CDR3 reads TGTGCCAGCAGTTTGGGACAGGGAAATGAAAAACTGTTTTTT.

Turning to this clone: One junction end disagrees with the germline gene, perhaps due to a read error. CDR3 nucleotides: TGTGCCACCGGGAACGGGATGGGAAGGTCCCCAATCTTT. Its protein product is CATGNGMGRSPIF. The chain is built from TRBV2 and TRBJ1-1; D gene unclear. Looked up from germline, CDR1 is SNHLY and CDR2 is FYNNEI. This CDR3 contains 13 residues.

In this sample, this clone turned up a few times. The chain has TRBV29-1 and TRBJ2-3; TRBD1 matches 7 bases. Germline CDR1 SQVTM, CDR2 ANQGSEA. This CDR3 has 14 amino acids. J was trimmed by 4 bases and V by 5 bases; bases with no gene match: 9. The CDR3 nucleotides read TGCAGCGTTCCATTTAGGGGGCGTCCAGATACGCAGTATTTT. This encodes CSVPFRGRPDTQYF.

The J gene is TRBJ1-6, the V gene TRBV30, with D hard to call. The germline gives CDR1 GTSNPN, CDR2 SVGIG (reference sequence). CDR3 size: 12 residues. Trimming left V 2 bases short and J 7 bases short, with 6 bases between. The DNA for the CDR3 is TGTGCCTGGAGTCCCGACAATTCACCCCTCCACTTT. It is translated as CAWSPDNSPLHF.

The chain links TRBV6-5 to TRBJ1-1, with D uncertain. With 7 bases removed from V and 0 bases from J, the gap between germline ends came to 12 bases. Germline CDR1 is MNHEY and CDR2 is SVGAGI. The CDR3 contains 14 residues. For the CDR3, the DNA is TGTGCCAGCATTAGGTACGGGATGAACACTGAAGCTTTCTTT. Its protein is CASIRYGMNTEAFF.

This rearrangement joins TRBV5-1 to TRBJ2-1; 9 bases fit TRBD2. There are 16 residues in the CDR3. Germline CDR1 SGHRS, CDR2 YFSETQ. With V trimmed by 2 bases and J by 8 bases, 11 bases remained unmatched. In nucleotides, the CDR3 is TGCGCCAGCAGCTTAATACTAGGCGGGAGGGCCGATGAGCAGTTCTTC. Protein sequence: CASSLILGGRADEQFF.

The J gene is TRBJ2-5, the V gene TRBV7-9; D is unclear. The CDR3 extends over 14 amino acids. Trimming shortened V by 1 base and J by 6 bases, and 12 bases separated the two germline ends. Looked up from germline, CDR1 is SEHNR and CDR2 is FQNEAQ (reference sequence). CDR3 protein: CASSLGQYMKTQYF. CDR3 DNA sequence: TGTGCCAGCAGCTTAGGCCAATACATGAAGACCCAGTACTTC.

This chain connects TRBV29-1 to TRBJ2-7; TRBD1 agrees at 7 bases. Germline V gene data show CDR1 as SQVTM and CDR2 as ANQGSEA. The CDR3 runs to 11 residues. V shed 4 bases, J shed 7 bases, and the junction held 4 bases outside the gene matches. CDR3 in amino acids: CSVASTGEQYF. CDR3 sequence (DNA): TGCAGCGTTGCTTCGACAGGGGAGCAGTACTTC.